This TCR beta chain was captured in a study of long-term antiretroviral therapy in people with HIV. Samples were assayed with immunoSEQ v3.0 at survey level. The data were produced by immunoSEQ multiplex PCR, yet TCRdb's version contains in-frame clones alone and is incomplete. The sample has around 8,800 clones, over 75% seen once; the top ten hold approximately 13%. The CDR3 covers 16 residues. The germline gives CDR1 SGHVS, CDR2 FQNEAQ. J gave up 6 bases and V 4 bases, and 15 bases lay outside the gene matches. There were roughly 0.95-11 million cryopreserved PBMC in the samples before DNA extraction.

The sequence was collected from a man aged 25 to 40 with HIV. The chain employs TRBV7-8 and TRBJ2-7; 7 nucleotides match TRBD1. The sequences come from unsorted PBMCs, collected 0.4 years before starting antiretroviral therapy. The CDR3 DNA sequence: TGTGCCAGCAGCTACCAGAGGGGGCCCGGGCCGTCCGAGCAGTACTTC. The encoded protein is CASSYQRGPGPSEQYF. Filled out from reference TRBV7-8 and TRBJ2-7, the complete variable domain reads GAGVSQSPRYKVAKRGQDVALRCDPISGHVSLFWYQQALGQGPEFLTYFQNEAQLDKSGLPSDRFFAERPEGSVSTLKIQRTQQEDSAVYLCASSYQRGPGPSEQYFGPGTRLTVT.